This T cell receptor beta chain came from a study of OX40 agonist ivuxolimab in advanced cancers. With autoimmune disease history or systemic immunosuppression, patients were excluded. Method: immunoSEQ multiplex PCR; TCRdb's copy keeps in-frame clones and lacks some. The table lists 45,000 to 55,000 clones, 88% of them singletons, with 3.4% in the top ten. With respect to this clone: Its antigen is not known.

Germline V gene sequence: CDR1 MNHNY, CDR2 SVGAGI (reference sequence). The ends lost 6 bases at V and 3 bases at J; junction bases unmatched: 11. This CDR3 comprises 15 residues. Study outcomes and limitations: The expanded peripheral T cells' antigen specificity was not determined. Clones of CD4+ and CD8+ blood T cells grew by week 6 at doses of 0.1 to 3.0 mg/kg. Relative to CD4+, CD8+ T cells held more expanded clones on average.

The input for sequencing was CD4+ or CD8+ T cells sorted from blood, taken in a trial of the OX40 agonist ivuxolimab. This TCR derives from an adult with an advanced solid tumor such as melanoma, head and neck, liver or kidney cancer. J is TRBJ2-7 and V is TRBV6-6; 7 positions agree with TRBD1. CDR3 bases: TGTGCCAGCAGATTTCGACAGGGTAGAGGCTACGAGCAGTACTTC. Translated: CASRFRQGRGYEQYF.